This TCR beta chain was recovered during a study of cytomegalovirus exposure and HLA in healthy donors. General study results and limits: Most TCR beta V segments were productive about 90% or about 30% of the time in an earlier analysis. Later analysis revealed greater clonal expansion in HLA-associated TCR beta chains than in equally common others. Most likely, a cluster of highly shared sequence variants arose as a sequencing artifact. Using the classifier, cytomegalovirus status was reportedly diagnosed with high specificity and sensitivity.

After removal of 6 bases from V and 6 bases from J, the junction contained 12 bases not matched to a gene. From germline, CDR1 is MGHDK and CDR2 SYGVNS. There are 16 residues in the CDR3. Points on this clone: The antigen is undetermined.

Primers included in the PCR were 60 Vbeta and 13 Jbeta primers. Only in-frame clones appear in the TCRdb table, and some are missing; sequencing was by immunoSEQ multiplex PCR. The sample carries about 130,000 clones, around 77% recorded once. The V and J genes are TRBV25-1 and TRBJ2-2; TRBD2 matches 8 bases. Material: PBMCs. The TCR was taken from a man aged 30 to 39 in good health. CDR3 bases: TGTGCCAGCAGCGAAACCGGGGGGGCTTGGTCCGGGGAGCTGTTTTTT. Its protein product is CASSETGGAWSGELFF.